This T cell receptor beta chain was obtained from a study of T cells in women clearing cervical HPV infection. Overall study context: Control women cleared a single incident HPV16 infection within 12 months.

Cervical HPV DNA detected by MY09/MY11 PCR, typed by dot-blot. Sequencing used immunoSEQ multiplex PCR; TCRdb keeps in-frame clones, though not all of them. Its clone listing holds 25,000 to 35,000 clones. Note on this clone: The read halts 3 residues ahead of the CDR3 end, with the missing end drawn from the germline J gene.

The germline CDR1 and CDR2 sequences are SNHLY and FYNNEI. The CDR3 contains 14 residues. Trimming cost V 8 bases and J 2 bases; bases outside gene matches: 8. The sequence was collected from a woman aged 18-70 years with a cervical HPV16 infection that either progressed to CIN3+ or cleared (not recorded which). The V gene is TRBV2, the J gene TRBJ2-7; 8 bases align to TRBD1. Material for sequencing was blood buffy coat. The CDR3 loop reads CASEGQDRPYEQYF. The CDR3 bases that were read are TGTGCCAGCGAGGGACAGGATCGGCCCTACGAG.